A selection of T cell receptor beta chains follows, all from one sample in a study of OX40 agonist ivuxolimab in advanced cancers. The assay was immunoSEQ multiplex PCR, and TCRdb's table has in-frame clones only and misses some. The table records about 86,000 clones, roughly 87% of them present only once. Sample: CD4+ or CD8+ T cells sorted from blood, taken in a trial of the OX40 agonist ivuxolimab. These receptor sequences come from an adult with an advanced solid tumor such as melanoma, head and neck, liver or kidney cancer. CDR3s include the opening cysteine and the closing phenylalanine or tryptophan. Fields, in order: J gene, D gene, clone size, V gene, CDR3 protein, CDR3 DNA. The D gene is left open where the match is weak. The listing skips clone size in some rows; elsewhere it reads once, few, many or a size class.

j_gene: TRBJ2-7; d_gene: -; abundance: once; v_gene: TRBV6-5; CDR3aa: CASSNLYEQYF; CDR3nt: TGTGCCAGCAGTAACCTCTACGAGCAGTACTTC
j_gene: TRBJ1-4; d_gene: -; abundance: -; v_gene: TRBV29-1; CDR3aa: CSVEDVAGPTNEKLFF; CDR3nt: TGCAGCGTTGAAGATGTAGCAGGGCCAACTAATGAAAAACTGTTTTTT
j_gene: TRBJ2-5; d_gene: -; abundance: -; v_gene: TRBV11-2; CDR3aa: CASSSSYQETQYF; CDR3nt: TGTGCCAGCAGCTCCTCCTACCAAGAGACCCAGTACTTC
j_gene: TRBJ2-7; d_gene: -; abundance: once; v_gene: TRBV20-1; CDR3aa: CSLEGGYEQYF; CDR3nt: TGCAGCCTTGAGGGGGGGTACGAGCAGTACTTC
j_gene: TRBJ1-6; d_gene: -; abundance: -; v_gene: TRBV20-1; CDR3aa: CSAMLGSLHF; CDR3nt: TGCAGTGCTATGCTCGGGAGCCTCCACTTT
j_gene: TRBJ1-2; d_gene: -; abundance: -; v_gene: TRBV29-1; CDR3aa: CSVGSGIDGYTF; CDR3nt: TGCAGCGTTGGCTCTGGGATTGATGGCTACACCTTC
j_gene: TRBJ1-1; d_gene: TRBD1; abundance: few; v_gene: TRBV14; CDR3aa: CASSSNRGEAFF; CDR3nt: TGTGCCAGCAGCTCGAACAGGGGTGAAGCTTTCTTT
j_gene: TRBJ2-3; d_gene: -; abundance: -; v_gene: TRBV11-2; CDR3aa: CASSLVQGSDTQYF; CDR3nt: TGTGCCAGCAGCTTAGTGCAGGGCTCAGATACGCAGTATTTT
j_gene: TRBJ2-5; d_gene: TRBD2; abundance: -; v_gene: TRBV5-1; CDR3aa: CASSLGVRRLAGEETQYF; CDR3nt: TGCGCCAGCAGCTTGGGGGTTAGGAGACTAGCGGGGGAAGAGACCCAGTACTTC
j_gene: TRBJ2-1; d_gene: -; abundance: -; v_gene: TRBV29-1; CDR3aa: CSVELQVWNEQFF; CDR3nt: TGCAGCGTTGAACTCCAGGTATGGAATGAGCAGTTCTTC
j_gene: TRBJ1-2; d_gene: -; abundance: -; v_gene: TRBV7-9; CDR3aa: CASSPSSQGYGYTF; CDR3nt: TGTGCCAGCAGCCCATCGTCCCAGGGGTATGGCTACACCTTC
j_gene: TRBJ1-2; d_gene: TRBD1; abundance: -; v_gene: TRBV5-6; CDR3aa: CASSRDRVGYGYTF; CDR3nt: TGTGCCAGCAGCCGAGACAGGGTGGGCTATGGCTACACCTTC
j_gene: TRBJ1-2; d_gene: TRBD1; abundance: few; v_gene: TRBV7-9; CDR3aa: CASSLGRTGGDYGYTF; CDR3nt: TGTGCCAGCAGCTTAGGCCGGACAGGGGGCGACTATGGCTACACCTTC
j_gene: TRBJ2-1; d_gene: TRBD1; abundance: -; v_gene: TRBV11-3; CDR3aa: CASSPGQAYNEQFF; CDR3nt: TGTGCCAGCAGCCCGGGACAGGCATACAATGAGCAGTTCTTC
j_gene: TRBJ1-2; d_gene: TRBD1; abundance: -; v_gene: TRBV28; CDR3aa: CASRLQGDYGYTF; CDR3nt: TGTGCCAGCAGATTACAGGGGGACTATGGCTACACCTTC
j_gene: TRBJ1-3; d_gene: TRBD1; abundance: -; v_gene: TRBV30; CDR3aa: CAWTTTGTGNTIYF; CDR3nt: TGTGCCTGGACTACGACAGGGACGGGAAACACCATATATTTT
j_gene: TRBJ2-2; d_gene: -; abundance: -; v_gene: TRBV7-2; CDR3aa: CASSLVSTGELFF; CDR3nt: TGTGCCAGCAGCTTAGTCTCGACCGGGGAGCTGTTTTTT
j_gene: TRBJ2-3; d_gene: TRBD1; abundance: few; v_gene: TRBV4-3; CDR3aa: CASSLQLPGTGSTDTQYF; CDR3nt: TGCGCCAGCAGCCTCCAATTGCCCGGGACAGGGAGCACAGATACGCAGTATTTT
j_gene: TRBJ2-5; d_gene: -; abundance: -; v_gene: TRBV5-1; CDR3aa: CASSLARTPQETQYF; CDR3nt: TGCGCCAGCAGCTTGGCGAGGACTCCGCAAGAGACCCAGTACTTC
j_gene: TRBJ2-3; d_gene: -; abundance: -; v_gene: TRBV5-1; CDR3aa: CASSLGKGDDTQYF; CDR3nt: TGCGCCAGCAGCTTGGGTAAAGGGGACGATACGCAGTATTTT
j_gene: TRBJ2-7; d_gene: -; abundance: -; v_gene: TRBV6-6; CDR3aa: CASSRGRSSYEQYF; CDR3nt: TGTGCCAGCAGTCGGGGACGAAGCTCCTACGAGCAGTACTTC
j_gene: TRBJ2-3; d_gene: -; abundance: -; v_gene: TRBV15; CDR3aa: CATRFSTDTQYF; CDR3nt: TGTGCCACCAGGTTCAGTACAGATACGCAGTATTTT